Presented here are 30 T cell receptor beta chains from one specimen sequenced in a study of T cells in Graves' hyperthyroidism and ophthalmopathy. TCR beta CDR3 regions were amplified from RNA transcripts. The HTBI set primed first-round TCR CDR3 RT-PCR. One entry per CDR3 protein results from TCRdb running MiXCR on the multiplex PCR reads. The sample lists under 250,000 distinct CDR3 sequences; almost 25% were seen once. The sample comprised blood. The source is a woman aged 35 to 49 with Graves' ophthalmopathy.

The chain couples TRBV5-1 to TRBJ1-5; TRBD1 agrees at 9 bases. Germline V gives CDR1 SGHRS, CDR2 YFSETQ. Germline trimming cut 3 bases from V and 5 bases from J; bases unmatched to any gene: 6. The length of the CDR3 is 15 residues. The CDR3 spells CASSSQQGADQPQHF. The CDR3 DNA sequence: TGCGCCAGCAGCTCCCAACAGGGGGCGGATCAGCCCCAGCATTTT.

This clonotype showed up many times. The CDR3 bases are TGTGCCAGCAGTCTTGAGGGGGGAGGGCCTCTCGGGACCCAGTACTTC. Encoded protein: CASSLEGGGPLGTQYF. This chain links TRBV27 with TRBJ2-5; D is perhaps TRBD2 (7 bases). Trimming removed 5 bases at V and 7 bases at J, with 23 bases between. The CDR3 contains 16 residues. CDR1 and CDR2 (germline): MNHEY, SMNVEV (reference sequence).

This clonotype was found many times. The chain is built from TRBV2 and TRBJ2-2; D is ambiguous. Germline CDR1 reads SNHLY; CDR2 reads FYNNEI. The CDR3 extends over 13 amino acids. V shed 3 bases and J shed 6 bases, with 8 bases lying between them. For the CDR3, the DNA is TGTGCCAGCAGTGATACAACGTCCGGGGAGCTGTTTTTT. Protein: CASSDTTSGELFF.

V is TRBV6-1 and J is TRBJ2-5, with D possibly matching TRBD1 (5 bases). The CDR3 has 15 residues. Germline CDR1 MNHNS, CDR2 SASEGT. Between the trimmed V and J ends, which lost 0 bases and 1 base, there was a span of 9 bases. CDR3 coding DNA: TGTGCCAGCAGTGAAGCGCAGGGTCGCCAAGAGACCCAGTACTTC. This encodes CASSEAQGRQETQYF.

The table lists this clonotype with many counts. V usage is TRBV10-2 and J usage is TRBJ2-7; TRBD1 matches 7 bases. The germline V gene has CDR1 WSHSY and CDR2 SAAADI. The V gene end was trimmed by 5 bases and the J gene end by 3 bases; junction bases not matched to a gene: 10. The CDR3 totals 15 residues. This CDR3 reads CASSTSRQGCYEQYF. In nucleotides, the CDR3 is TGCGCCAGCAGTACCTCTCGACAGGGTTGCTACGAGCAGTACTTC.

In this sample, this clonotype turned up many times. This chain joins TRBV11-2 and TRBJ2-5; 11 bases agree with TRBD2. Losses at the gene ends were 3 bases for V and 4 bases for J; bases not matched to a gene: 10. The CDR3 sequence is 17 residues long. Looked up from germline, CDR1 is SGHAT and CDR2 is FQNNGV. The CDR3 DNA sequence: TGTGCCAGCAGCTTGGGGTTAGCGGGAGGGCCGGGAGAGACCCAGTACTTC. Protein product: CASSLGLAGGPGETQYF.

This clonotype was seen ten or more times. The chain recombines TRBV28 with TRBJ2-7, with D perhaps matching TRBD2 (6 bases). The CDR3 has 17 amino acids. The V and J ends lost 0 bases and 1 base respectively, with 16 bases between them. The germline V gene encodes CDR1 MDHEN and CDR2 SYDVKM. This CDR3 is CASSLWTPWGVSYEQYF. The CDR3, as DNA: TGTGCCAGCAGTTTATGGACCCCCTGGGGGGTGTCCTACGAGCAGTACTTC.

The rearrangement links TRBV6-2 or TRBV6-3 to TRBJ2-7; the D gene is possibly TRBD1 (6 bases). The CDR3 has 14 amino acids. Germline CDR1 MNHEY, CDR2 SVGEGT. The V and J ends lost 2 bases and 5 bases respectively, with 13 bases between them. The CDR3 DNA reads TGTGCCAGCAGTTACCAGGGGCGAATCGACGAGCAGTACTTC. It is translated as CASSYQGRIDEQYF.

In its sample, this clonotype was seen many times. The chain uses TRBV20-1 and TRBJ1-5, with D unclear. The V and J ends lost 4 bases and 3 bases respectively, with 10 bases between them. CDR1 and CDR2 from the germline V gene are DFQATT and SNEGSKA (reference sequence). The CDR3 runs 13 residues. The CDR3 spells CSANDFYNQPQHF. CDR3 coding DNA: TGCAGTGCTAATGACTTTTACAATCAGCCCCAGCATTTT.

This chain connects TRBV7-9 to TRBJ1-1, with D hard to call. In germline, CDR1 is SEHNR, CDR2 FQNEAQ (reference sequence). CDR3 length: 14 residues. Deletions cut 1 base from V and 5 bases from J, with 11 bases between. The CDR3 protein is CASSLEVRGTEAFF. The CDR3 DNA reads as TGTGCCAGCAGCTTAGAGGTGCGGGGTACTGAAGCTTTCTTT. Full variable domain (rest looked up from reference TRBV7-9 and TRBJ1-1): DTGVSQNPRHKITKRGQNVTFRCDPISEHNRLYWYRQTLGQGPEFLTYFQNEAQLEKSRLLSDRFSAERPKGSFSTLEIQRTEQGDSAMYLCASSLEVRGTEAFFGQGTRLTVV.

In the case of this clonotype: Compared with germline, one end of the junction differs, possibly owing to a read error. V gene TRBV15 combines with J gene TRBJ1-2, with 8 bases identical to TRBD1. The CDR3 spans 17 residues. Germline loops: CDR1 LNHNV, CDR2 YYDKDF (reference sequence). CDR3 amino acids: CATYLPGQAAPNYGYIF. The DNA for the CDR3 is TGTGCCACCTACCTTCCGGGACAGGCGGCGCCGAACTATGGCTACATCTTC.

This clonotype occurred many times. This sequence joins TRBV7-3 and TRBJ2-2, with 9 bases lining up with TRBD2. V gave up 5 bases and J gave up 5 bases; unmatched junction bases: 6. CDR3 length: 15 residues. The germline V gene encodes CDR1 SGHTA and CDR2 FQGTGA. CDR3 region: CASSPGLARTGELFF. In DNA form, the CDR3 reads TGTGCCAGCAGCCCGGGACTAGCAAGGACCGGGGAGCTGTTTTTT. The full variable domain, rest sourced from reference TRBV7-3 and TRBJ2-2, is GAGVSQTPSNKVTEKGKYVELRCDPISGHTALYWYRQSLGQGPEFLIYFQGTGAADDSGLPNDRFFAVRPEGSVSTLKIQRTERGDSAVYLCASSPGLARTGELFFGEGSRLTVL.

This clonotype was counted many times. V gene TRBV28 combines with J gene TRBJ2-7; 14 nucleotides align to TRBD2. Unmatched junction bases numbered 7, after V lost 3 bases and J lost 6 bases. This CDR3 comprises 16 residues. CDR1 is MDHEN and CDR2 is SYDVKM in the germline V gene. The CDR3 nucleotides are TGTGCCAGCAGTTTGGGACTAGCGGGAGCAAACGGCGAGCAGTACTTC. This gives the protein CASSLGLAGANGEQYF.

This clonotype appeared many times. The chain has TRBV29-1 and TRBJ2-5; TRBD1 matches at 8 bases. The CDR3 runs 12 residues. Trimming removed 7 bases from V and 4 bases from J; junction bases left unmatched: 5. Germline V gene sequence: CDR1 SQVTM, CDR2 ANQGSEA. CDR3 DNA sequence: TGCAGCGCCGGACAGGGAGGAGAGACCCAGTACTTC. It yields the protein CSAGQGGETQYF.

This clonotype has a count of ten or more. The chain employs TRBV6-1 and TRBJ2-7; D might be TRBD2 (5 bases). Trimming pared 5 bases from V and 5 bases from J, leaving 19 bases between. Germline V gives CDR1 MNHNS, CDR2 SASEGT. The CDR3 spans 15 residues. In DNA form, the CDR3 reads TGTGCCAGCAGTAAGGAGAGGGCCCCCACCCACGAGCAGTACTTC. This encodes CASSKERAPTHEQYF.

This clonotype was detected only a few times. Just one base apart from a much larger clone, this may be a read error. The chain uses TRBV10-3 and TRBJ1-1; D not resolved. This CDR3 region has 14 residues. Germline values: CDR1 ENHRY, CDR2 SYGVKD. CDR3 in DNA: TGTGCCATCGGTGAGTCTAGTTGGCGAACTGAAGCTTTCTTT. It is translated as CAIGESSWRTEAFF.

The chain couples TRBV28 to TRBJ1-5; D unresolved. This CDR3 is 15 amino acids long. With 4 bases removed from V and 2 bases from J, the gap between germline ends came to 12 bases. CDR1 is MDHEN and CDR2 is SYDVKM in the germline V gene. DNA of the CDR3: TGTGCCAGCAGTTCGGCAGGATTTGGCAATCAGCCCCAGCATTTT. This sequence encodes CASSSAGFGNQPQHF.

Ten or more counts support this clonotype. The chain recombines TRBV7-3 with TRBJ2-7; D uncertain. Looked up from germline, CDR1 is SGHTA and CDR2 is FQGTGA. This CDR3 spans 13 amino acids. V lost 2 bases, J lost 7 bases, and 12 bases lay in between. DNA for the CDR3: TGTGCCAGCAGCTTACGCGCCCCCGGGGAGCAGTACTTC. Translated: CASSLRAPGEQYF. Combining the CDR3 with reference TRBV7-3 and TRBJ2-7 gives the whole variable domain GAGVSQTPSNKVTEKGKYVELRCDPISGHTALYWYRQSLGQGPEFLIYFQGTGAADDSGLPNDRFFAVRPEGSVSTLKIQRTERGDSAVYLCASSLRAPGEQYFGPGTRLTVT.

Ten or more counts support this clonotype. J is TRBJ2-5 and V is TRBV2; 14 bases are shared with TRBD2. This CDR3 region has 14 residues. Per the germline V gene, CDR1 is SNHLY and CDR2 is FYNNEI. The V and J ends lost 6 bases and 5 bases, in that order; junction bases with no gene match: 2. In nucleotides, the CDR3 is TGTGCCAGCAGACGGACTAGCGGGAGGGAGACCCAGTACTTC. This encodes CASRRTSGRETQYF.

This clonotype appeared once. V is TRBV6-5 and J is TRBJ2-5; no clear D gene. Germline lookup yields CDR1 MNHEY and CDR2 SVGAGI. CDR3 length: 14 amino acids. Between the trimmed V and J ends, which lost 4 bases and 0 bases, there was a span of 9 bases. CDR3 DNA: TGTGCCAGCAGTTCGGGTAGGGACCAAGAGACCCAGTACTTC. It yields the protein CASSSGRDQETQYF.

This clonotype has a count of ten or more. The CDR3 coding sequence is TGTGCCAGCAGTGAAGCGCAGGGTTGGGGACTAGCGGGAGGCGAAGATACGCAGTATTTT. Amino acid sequence: CASSEAQGWGLAGGEDTQYF. V and J are TRBV2 and TRBJ2-3, with TRBD2 matching over 15 bases. V gave up 0 bases and J gave up 5 bases; unmatched junction bases: 12. The CDR3 has 20 residues. In germline, CDR1 is SNHLY, CDR2 FYNNEI.

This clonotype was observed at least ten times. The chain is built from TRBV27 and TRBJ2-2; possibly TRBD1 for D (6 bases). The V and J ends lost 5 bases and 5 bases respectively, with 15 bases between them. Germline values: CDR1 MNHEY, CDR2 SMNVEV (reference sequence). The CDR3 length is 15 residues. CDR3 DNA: TGTGCCAGCAGTCTCCGCGGACAGTTAACCGGGGAGCTGTTTTTT. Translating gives CASSLRGQLTGELFF.

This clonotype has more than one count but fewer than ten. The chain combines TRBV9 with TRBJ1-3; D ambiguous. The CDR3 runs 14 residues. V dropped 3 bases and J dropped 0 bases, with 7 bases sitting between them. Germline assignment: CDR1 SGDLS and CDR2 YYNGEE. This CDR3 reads CASSADLSGNTIYF. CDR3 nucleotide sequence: TGTGCCAGCAGCGCCGACCTCTCTGGAAACACCATATATTTT. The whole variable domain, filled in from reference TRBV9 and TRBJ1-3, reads DSGVTQTPKHLITATGQRVTLRCSPRSGDLSVYWYQQSLDQGLQFLIQYYNGEERAKGNILERFSAQQFPDLHSELNLSSLELGDSALYFCASSADLSGNTIYFGEGSWLTVV.

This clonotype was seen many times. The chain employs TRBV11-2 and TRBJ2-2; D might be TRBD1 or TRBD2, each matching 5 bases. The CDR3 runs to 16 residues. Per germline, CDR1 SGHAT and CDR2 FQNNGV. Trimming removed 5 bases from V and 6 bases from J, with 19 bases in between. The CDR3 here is CASSPGGTLGAGELFF. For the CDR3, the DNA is TGTGCCAGCAGCCCCGGAGGAACCTTAGGGGCCGGGGAGCTGTTTTTT.

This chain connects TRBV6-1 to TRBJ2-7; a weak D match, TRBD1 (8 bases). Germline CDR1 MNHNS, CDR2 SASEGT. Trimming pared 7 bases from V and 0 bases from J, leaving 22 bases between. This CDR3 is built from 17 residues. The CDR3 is CASKGQVLREASYEQYF. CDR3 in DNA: TGTGCCAGCAAGGGACAGGTGCTTCGGGAGGCCTCCTACGAGCAGTACTTC.

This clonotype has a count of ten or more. The CDR3 is CASSLVPRTYEQYF. The CDR3 DNA sequence: TGTGCCAGCAGTTTAGTTCCGAGGACCTACGAGCAGTACTTC. The rearrangement joins TRBV12-3 or TRBV12-4 to TRBJ2-7; D is ambiguous. The CDR3 covers 14 residues. With 1 base removed from V and 2 bases from J, the gap between germline ends came to 9 bases.

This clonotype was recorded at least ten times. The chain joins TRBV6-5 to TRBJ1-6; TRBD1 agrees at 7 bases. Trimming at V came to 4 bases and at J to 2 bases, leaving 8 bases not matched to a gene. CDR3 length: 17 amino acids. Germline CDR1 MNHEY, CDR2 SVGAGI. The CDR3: CASSSGQAITYNSPLHF. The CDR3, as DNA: TGTGCCAGCAGTTCCGGACAGGCAATAACCTATAATTCACCCCTCCACTTT.

The CDR3 protein is CASSQAPDQYF. The CDR3 bases are TGTGCCAGCAGCCAAGCCCCCGACCAGTACTTC. This chain joins TRBV5-3 and TRBJ2-7; no reliable D call. TRBV5-3 belongs to the ORF category, with a function that is uncertain. The CDR3 has 11 amino acids. V was pared by 8 bases and J by 10 bases, with 16 bases between.

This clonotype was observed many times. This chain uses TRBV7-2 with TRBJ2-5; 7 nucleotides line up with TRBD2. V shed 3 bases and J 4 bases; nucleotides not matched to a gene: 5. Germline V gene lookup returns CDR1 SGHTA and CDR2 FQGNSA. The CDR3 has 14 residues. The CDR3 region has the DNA TGTGCCAGCAGCTTTTTTTCTAGCGGAGAGACCCAGTACTTC. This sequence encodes CASSFFSSGETQYF.

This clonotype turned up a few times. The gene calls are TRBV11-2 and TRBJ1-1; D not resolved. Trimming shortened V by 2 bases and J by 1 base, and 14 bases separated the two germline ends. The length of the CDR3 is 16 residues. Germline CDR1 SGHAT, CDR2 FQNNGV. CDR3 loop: CASSLTRPRGNTEAFF. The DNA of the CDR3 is TGTGCCAGCAGCTTAACCCGACCGCGGGGGAACACTGAAGCTTTCTTT.